This passage covers 13 T cell receptor beta chains from one sample sequenced in a study of CD8 T cells in Susac syndrome. When the RNA was reverse transcribed, random hexamers were used with an input of roughly 0.45 to 1 ug. TCRdb called the immunoSEQ multiplex PCR reads again in MiXCR, with one record for every CDR3 protein. The data hold roughly 140,000 distinct CDR3 sequences, with approximately 96% observed a single time. Sequenced sample: CD8+ T cells from PBMCs. Source of these receptors: a human donor with multiple sclerosis.

The rearrangement uses TRBV2 and TRBJ2-7, with D possibly TRBD2 on 5 matching bases. The ends were cut back, 9 bases at V and 2 bases at J, with 11 bases in the middle. Germline loops: CDR1 SNHLY, CDR2 FYNNEI. The CDR3 extends over 12 amino acids. CDR3 protein: CASDTGTYEQYF. CDR3 in DNA: TGTGCCAGTGACACGGGAACCTACGAGCAGTACTTC.

The chain recombines TRBV29-1 with TRBJ2-4; D gene ambiguous. The germline V and J ends were trimmed by 0 bases and 2 bases, with 8 bases remaining between them. CDR1 and CDR2 from the germline V gene are SQVTM and ANQGSEA. The CDR3 totals 14 residues. The CDR3: CSVEDEYPKNIQYF. CDR3 in DNA: TGCAGCGTTGAAGATGAGTATCCCAAAAACATTCAGTACTTC.

The V and J genes are TRBV4-3 and TRBJ1-2; 10 nucleotides align to TRBD1. Germline V gene sequence: CDR1 LGHNA, CDR2 YSLEER. The CDR3 consists of 15 residues. Trimming took 0 bases from V and 6 from J; bases not matched to a gene: 4. The chain's CDR3 is CASSQDETGGDGYTF. Written as DNA, the CDR3 is TGCGCCAGCAGCCAAGATGAGACAGGGGGCGATGGCTACACCTTC.

V and J are TRBV4-1 and TRBJ2-3; D is unresolved. The CDR3 sequence is 16 residues long. The germline CDR1 and CDR2 sequences are MGHRA and YSYEKL. V lost 0 bases and J 1 base, leaving 11 bases between the germline ends. CDR3 nucleotide sequence: TGCGCCAGCAGCCAAGATCAAGTCTTGGGCACAGATACGCAGTATTTT. Protein product: CASSQDQVLGTDTQYF.

The V gene is TRBV29-1, the J gene TRBJ2-1, with a weak D call TRBD2 (7 bases). V was shortened by 4 bases and J by 9 bases, with 16 bases between the two germline ends. The CDR3 covers 13 residues. Germline CDR1 reads SQVTM; CDR2 reads ANQGSEA. The CDR3 reads CSVASGEDSEQFF. Written as DNA, the CDR3 is TGCAGCGTTGCAAGCGGGGAGGACAGTGAGCAGTTCTTC.

This chain uses TRBV27 with TRBJ2-1; D uncertain. CDR3 length equals 13 residues. The V end was cut by 0 bases, the J end by 12 bases, with 12 bases between. The germline V gene encodes CDR1 MNHEY and CDR2 SMNVEV (reference sequence). Here the CDR3 DNA reads TGTGCCAGCAGTTTATCGGCCCGGCACGGGCAGTTCTTC. Its translation: CASSLSARHGQFF.

V usage is TRBV2 and J usage is TRBJ2-7, with D hard to call. The CDR3 is 10 residues long. Looked up from germline, CDR1 is SNHLY and CDR2 is FYNNEI. V was shortened by 6 bases and J by 6 bases, with 6 bases between the two germline ends. The CDR3: CASSDPEQYF. The CDR3 bases are TGTGCCAGCAGCGACCCCGAGCAGTACTTC.

This chain uses TRBV5-6 with TRBJ1-1; D is unresolved. Trimming left V 4 bases short and J 5 bases short, with 12 bases between. There are 13 residues in the CDR3. Germline loops: CDR1 SGHDT, CDR2 YYEEEE. CDR3 bases: TGTGCCAGCAGCGGGGAGGGCCGGACTGAAGCTTTCTTT. Translation gives CASSGEGRTEAFF. Drawing the rest from reference TRBV5-6 and TRBJ1-1, the complete variable domain is DAGVTQSPTHLIKTRGQQVTLRCSPKSGHDTVSWYQQALGQGPQFIFQYYEEEERQRGNFPDRFSGHQFPNYSSELNVNALLLGDSALYLCASSGEGRTEAFFGQGTRLTVV.

The gene calls are TRBV12-3 or TRBV12-4 and TRBJ1-5, with 8 nucleotides matching TRBD1. Trimming took 5 bases from V and 4 from J; bases not matched to a gene: 10. The CDR3 extends over 16 amino acids. The CDR3 nucleotides are TGTGCCAGCAGTGAACCGGGACAGGAGAATAATCAGCCCCAGCATTTT. Its protein product is CASSEPGQENNQPQHF.

The V call is TRBV27, the J call TRBJ1-2; D gene unclear. In germline, CDR1 is MNHEY, CDR2 SMNVEV (reference sequence). The CDR3 has 16 amino acids. V lost 5 bases and J 4 bases, leaving 20 bases between the germline ends. CDR3 region: CASSATNRVPIYGYTF. The CDR3 DNA follows: TGTGCCAGCAGTGCCACAAACCGGGTCCCCATCTATGGCTACACCTTC.

V gene TRBV4-1 combines with J gene TRBJ2-2, with D possibly being TRBD1 or TRBD2 (6 bases each). Germline V lookup: CDR1 MGHRA, CDR2 YSYEKL. This CDR3 contains 16 residues. Trimming shortened V by 0 bases and J by 0 bases, and 8 bases separated the two germline ends. The CDR3 bases are TGCGCCAGCAGCCAAGAAAGGGGGGCGAACACCGGGGAGCTGTTTTTT. Protein product: CASSQERGANTGELFF.

The chain recombines TRBV12-3 or TRBV12-4 with TRBJ1-2; D is unresolved. The CDR3 runs to 13 residues. Trimming cost V 3 bases and J 4 bases, with 9 bases left between them. CDR3 DNA: TGTGCCAGCAGTTTCCCCTCGGGCTATGGCTACACCTTC. Translating it yields CASSFPSGYGYTF.

The chain uses TRBV9 and TRBJ2-7, with D perhaps TRBD1 or TRBD2 (7 bases each). The V gene lost 4 bases and the J gene lost 4 bases, with 18 bases spanning the gap. Germline V gene sequence: CDR1 SGDLS, CDR2 YYNGEE. The CDR3 loop spans 15 amino acids. CDR3 in DNA: TGTGCCAGCAGCTCCCCACCGCAGGGGGGGTACGAGCAGTACTTC. Residues: CASSSPPQGGYEQYF.